A single sample is the source of the 11 T cell receptor beta chains below, sequenced in a study of T cells after yellow fever vaccination. TCRdb independently ran MiXCR on the 5' RACE reads; one entry per CDR3 protein. The sample shows a few hundred thousand distinct CDR3 sequences, 3% to 4% of them seen only once. This specimen was CD4+ T cells sorted from PBMCs, taken 10 days after the yellow fever booster vaccination. These receptors all stem from a young man who received the YFV17D yellow fever vaccine.

This clonotype was detected many times. The chain employs TRBV9 and TRBJ1-2; 11 bases line up with TRBD1. The germline V gene encodes CDR1 SGDLS and CDR2 YYNGEE. The CDR3 has 15 amino acids. The junction had 6 bases not matched to a gene; V was cut back by 3 bases and J by 5 bases. The CDR3 sequence: CASSAPGQGGYGYTF. CDR3 sequence (DNA): TGTGCCAGCAGCGCACCGGGACAGGGGGGGTATGGCTACACCTTC.

This clonotype was counted between two and nine times. The chain is built from TRBV10-3 and TRBJ2-7, with no clear D. Germline loops: CDR1 ENHRY, CDR2 SYGVKD. Trimming stripped 6 bases from V and 5 bases from J, with 8 bases between. The CDR3 contains 11 residues. The CDR3 region is CAIRGSNEQYV. CDR3 nucleotides: TGTGCCATCAGGGGCTCGAACGAGCAGTACGTC.

This clonotype has just a few counts. The gene calls are TRBV7-2 and TRBJ2-4, with TRBD1 matching 8 bases. The CDR3 runs to 13 residues. Germline V lookup: CDR1 SGHTA, CDR2 FQGNSA. J was trimmed by 8 bases and V by 5 bases; bases with no gene match: 5. This CDR3 reads CASSTQGGDIQYF. The CDR3 nucleotides read TGTGCCAGCAGCACACAGGGGGGAGACATTCAGTACTTC.

Ten or more counts support this clonotype. The chain has TRBV5-1 and TRBJ1-6; 8 bases are a match to TRBD1. This CDR3 spans 14 amino acids. Trimming removed 5 bases from V and 10 bases from J; junction bases left unmatched: 8. Germline V lookup: CDR1 SGHRS, CDR2 YFSETQ. CDR3 in amino acids: CASSFGQGESPLHF. The CDR3 region has the DNA TGCGCCAGCAGTTTTGGACAGGGAGAATCACCCCTCCACTTT.

At least ten counts were recorded for this clonotype. The rearrangement uses TRBV5-6 and TRBJ2-7; no definite D call. The CDR3 loop spans 12 amino acids. Germline values: CDR1 SGHDT, CDR2 YYEEEE. V lost 1 base and J lost 5, with 7 bases in between. The CDR3 DNA follows: TGTGCCAGCAGCTTGTGGGGTAACGAGCAGTACGTC. It specifies CASSLWGNEQYV.

The table lists this clonotype with a few counts. The V gene is TRBV7-3, the J gene TRBJ2-2, with D perhaps matching TRBD2 (5 bases). This CDR3 is built from 15 residues. The germline gives CDR1 SGHTA, CDR2 FQGTGA. V gave up 6 bases and J gave up 4 bases, with 15 bases separating them. In nucleotides, the CDR3 is TGTGCCAGCAGACTGAACACGGGGAGCACCGGGGAGCTGTTTTTT. Protein sequence: CASRLNTGSTGELFF.

This clonotype was observed at least ten times. The chain links TRBV7-2 to TRBJ2-4; 9 nucleotides align to TRBD1. Germline values: CDR1 SGHTA, CDR2 FQGNSA. The V gene end was trimmed by 4 bases and the J gene end by 6 bases; junction bases not matched to a gene: 7. The CDR3 runs 15 residues. The CDR3 nucleotides read TGTGCCAGCAGCTCTTGGGACAGGGAGGGAAACATTCAGTACTTC. Amino acid sequence: CASSSWDREGNIQYF. Drawing the rest from reference TRBV7-2 and TRBJ2-4, the complete variable domain is GAGVSQSPSNKVTEKGKDVELRCDPISGHTALYWYRQSLGQGLEFLIYFQGNSAPDKSGLPSDRFSAERTGGSVSTLTIQRTQQEDSAVYLCASSSWDREGNIQYFGAGTRLSVL.

The chain has TRBV12-3 or TRBV12-4 and TRBJ2-7; TRBD1 matches at 8 bases. V shed 5 bases and J 4 bases; nucleotides not matched to a gene: 4. This CDR3 region has 13 residues. The CDR3 bases are TGTGCCAGCAGTCGGACAGGGCTATACGAGCAGTACGTC. Translation gives CASSRTGLYEQYV.

This clonotype has ten or more counts. The chain couples TRBV7-9 to TRBJ2-1; 10 nucleotides match TRBD1. Looked up from germline, CDR1 is SEHNR and CDR2 is FQNEAQ (reference sequence). The CDR3 is 15 amino acids. V lost 3 bases to trimming and J lost 7 bases; unmatched junction nucleotides: 6. The CDR3 coding sequence is TGTGCCAGCAGCTTGAGGGACAGGGGATGGAATGAGCAGTTCTTC. This sequence encodes CASSLRDRGWNEQFF.

This clonotype was counted only a few times. This chain links TRBV20-1 with TRBJ1-1; 10 nucleotides match TRBD1. The CDR3 spans 13 residues. With 6 bases clipped from V and 6 bases from J, the junction kept 7 bases outside the gene matches. The germline V gene has CDR1 DFQATT and CDR2 SNEGSKA (reference sequence). The CDR3 nucleotides read TGCAGTGCCACCGATGGACAGGGGGCTGAAGCTTTCTTT. Protein sequence: CSATDGQGAEAFF.

The J gene is TRBJ2-3, the V gene TRBV27, with 11 bases matching TRBD1. This CDR3 region has 16 residues. Germline assignment: CDR1 MNHEY and CDR2 SMNVEV (reference sequence). V was clipped by 6 bases and J by 2 bases; unmatched bases: 7. CDR3 in DNA: TGTGCCAGCAGCCCCTGGACAGGGGGCAACACAGATACGCAGTATTTT. It codes for CASSPWTGGNTDTQYF.